Sequencing of this T cell receptor beta chain was carried out in a study of cytomegalovirus exposure and HLA in healthy donors. About the study: The 110 million or so unique TCR beta sequences, from roughly 180 million T cells, were found by an earlier analysis. Regarding the study as a whole: Most TCR sequences were seen very rarely across donors, but some public TCRs occurred in many. DRB1 had the most TCR associations and HLA-C the fewest, a later analysis found, with rates varying by HLA locus.

The CDR3 extends over 14 amino acids. V was pared by 5 bases and J by 4 bases, with 12 bases between. The V gene's germline CDR1 is SEHNR and CDR2 FQNEAQ (reference sequence). A word on this clone: The target antigen is unknown.

The PCR was carried out with 60 Vbeta primers and 13 Jbeta primers. Clones were read by immunoSEQ multiplex PCR, and TCRdb kept only the in-frame ones, dropping some. The sample has tens of thousands of clones. The chain has TRBV7-9 and TRBJ2-1; a possible D gene is TRBD1 (6 bases). Input material: PBMCs. The source is a woman in her 30s in good health and CMV-seronegative. The CDR3 reads CASSTTGHYNEQFF. CDR3 coding DNA: TGTGCCAGCAGCACTACGGGACATTACAATGAGCAGTTCTTC.